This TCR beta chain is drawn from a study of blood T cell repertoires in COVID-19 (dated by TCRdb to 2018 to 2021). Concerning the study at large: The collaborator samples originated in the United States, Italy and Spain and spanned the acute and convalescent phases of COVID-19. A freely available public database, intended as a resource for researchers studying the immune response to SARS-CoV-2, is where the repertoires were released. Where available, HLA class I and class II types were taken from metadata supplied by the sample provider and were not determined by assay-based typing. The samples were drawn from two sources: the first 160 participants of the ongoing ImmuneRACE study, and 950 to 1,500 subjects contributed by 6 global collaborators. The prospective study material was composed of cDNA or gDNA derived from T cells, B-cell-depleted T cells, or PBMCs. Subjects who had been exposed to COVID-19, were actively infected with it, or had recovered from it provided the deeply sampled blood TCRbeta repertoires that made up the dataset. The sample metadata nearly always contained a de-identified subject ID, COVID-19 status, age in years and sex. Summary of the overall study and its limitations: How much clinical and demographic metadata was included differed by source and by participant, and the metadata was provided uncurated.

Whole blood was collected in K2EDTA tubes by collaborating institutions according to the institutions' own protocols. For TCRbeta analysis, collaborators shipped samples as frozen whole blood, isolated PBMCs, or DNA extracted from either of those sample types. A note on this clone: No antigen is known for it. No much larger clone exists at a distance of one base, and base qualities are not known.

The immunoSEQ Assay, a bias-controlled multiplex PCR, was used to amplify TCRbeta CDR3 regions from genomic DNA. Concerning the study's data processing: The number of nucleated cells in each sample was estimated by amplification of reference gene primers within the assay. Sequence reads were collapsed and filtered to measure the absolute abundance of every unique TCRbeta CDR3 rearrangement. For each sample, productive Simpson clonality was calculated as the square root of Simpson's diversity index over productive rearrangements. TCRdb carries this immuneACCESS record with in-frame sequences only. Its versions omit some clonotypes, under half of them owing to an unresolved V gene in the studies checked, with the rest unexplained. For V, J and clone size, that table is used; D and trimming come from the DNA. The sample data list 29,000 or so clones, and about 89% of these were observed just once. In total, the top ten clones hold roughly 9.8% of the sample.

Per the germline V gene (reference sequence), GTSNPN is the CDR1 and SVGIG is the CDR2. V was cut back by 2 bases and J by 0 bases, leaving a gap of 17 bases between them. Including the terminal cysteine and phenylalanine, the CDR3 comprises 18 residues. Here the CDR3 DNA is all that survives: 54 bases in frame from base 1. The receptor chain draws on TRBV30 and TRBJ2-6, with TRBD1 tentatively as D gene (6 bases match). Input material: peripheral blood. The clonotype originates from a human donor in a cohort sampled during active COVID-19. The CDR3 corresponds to CAWSMSGHGFSGANVLTF. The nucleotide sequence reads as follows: TGTGCCTGGAGTATGTCGGGACACGGATTCTCTGGGGCCAACGTCCTGACTTTC.